A selection of T cell receptor beta chains follows, all from one sample in a study of T-cell memory formation after mild COVID-19. Via MiXCR, TCRdb re-called the 5' RACE reads, giving one row per CDR3 protein. The data show about 280,000 distinct CDR3 sequences, with approximately 7.6% seen just once and under 25% held by the top ten. The sequenced sample was PBMCs or a T cell subset sorted from them (not recorded which). The source is a man aged 18-30 years who had mild COVID-19 (a few samples of this study predate the infection). Cell type and time point are not known. CDR3s include the opening cysteine and the closing phenylalanine or tryptophan. A D gene is named only where the DNA matches it firmly. Only some rows state a clone size, as once, few, many or a class for expanded clones.

D gene,V gene,clone size,CDR3 length,J gene,CDR3 protein,CDR3 DNA
NA,TRBV6-5,few,15,TRBJ1-2,CASSSPPGGNYGYTF,TGTGCCAGCAGTTCACCTCCTGGGGGGAACTATGGCTACACCTTC
NA,TRBV5-1,many,15,TRBJ2-1,CASSLTVPRGNEQFF,TGCGCCAGCAGCTTGACAGTTCCCCGGGGGAATGAGCAGTTCTTC
NA,TRBV7-9,NA,16,TRBJ1-1,CASSSRDAGGNTEAFF,TGTGCCAGCAGCTCGCGGGACGCCGGGGGGAACACTGAAGCTTTCTTT
NA,TRBV5-1,few,12,TRBJ1-4,CASQDEREKLFF,TGCGCCAGCCAGGATGAGAGGGAAAAACTGTTTTTT
NA,TRBV29-1,NA,14,TRBJ2-3,CSVERVPSTDTQYF,TGCAGCGTTGAGAGGGTGCCGAGCACAGATACGCAGTATTTT
NA,TRBV5-1,NA,13,TRBJ1-1,CASGMGLNTEAFF,TGCGCCAGCGGTATGGGGCTAAACACTGAAGCTTTCTTT
TRBD2,TRBV9,few,14,TRBJ2-7,CASSVNPSGAEQYF,TGTGCCAGCAGCGTAAACCCTAGCGGGGCCGAGCAGTACTTC
NA,TRBV14,NA,11,TRBJ2-3,CASRARDTQYF,TGTGCCAGCAGGGCGAGAGATACGCAGTATTTT
NA,TRBV7-9,NA,14,TRBJ2-3,CASGAGYGTDTQYF,TGTGCCAGCGGGGCAGGGTACGGCACAGATACGCAGTATTTT
TRBD1,TRBV7-2,NA,15,TRBJ1-2,CASSPGDSTVRGYTF,TGTGCCAGCAGCCCCGGGGACAGCACAGTTCGAGGCTACACCTTC
NA,TRBV24-1,few,12,TRBJ2-3,CATSKYTDTQYF,TGTGCCACCAGTAAATACACAGATACGCAGTATTTT
NA,TRBV28,few,13,TRBJ1-5,CASSLSTNQPQHF,TGTGCCAGCAGTTTGTCAACAAATCAGCCCCAGCATTTT
NA,TRBV4-1,few,17,TRBJ1-2,CASSQKLNQGSGYGYTF,TGCGCCAGCAGCCAAAAGCTAAACCAGGGTAGCGGCTATGGCTACACCTTC